This T cell receptor (beta chain) was sequenced in a study of beta chain features in type 1 diabetes. Study outcomes and limitations: It was not settled here whether HLA type affects TCRB rearrangement. cDNA-based reads could over-represent cells with high TCR expression. A moderate, significant TCRB CDR3 shortening appeared in type 1 diabetes across four CD4+ subsets.

The table lists this clone with a few counts. The antigen is not known. Germline V gene lookup returns CDR1 SGHTA and CDR2 FQGNSA. The CDR3 extends over 14 amino acids. V was clipped by 5 bases and J by 2 bases, with 11 bases between them. Expressed TCRB transcripts were sequenced, since all the RNA that had been isolated was reverse transcribed. Data came from immunoSEQ multiplex PCR; TCRdb stores just in-frame clones and leaves some out. The data contain under 150,000 clones, 15% to 20% of them singletons. Central memory, naive, regulatory and stem cell-like memory CD4+ cells were sorted by CD45RO/CCR7/CD25/CD127/CD95/CD27. Populations isolated by sorting all had purity greater than 95%.

Sequenced sample: central memory CD4+ T cells from blood. The TCR originated in a man in his late teens or twenties with type 1 diabetes. V usage is TRBV7-2 and J usage is TRBJ2-3; D gene uncertain. The CDR3 bases are TGTGCCAGCAGCCGCATGGGCCCCACAGATACGCAGTATTTT. Its translation is CASSRMGPTDTQYF.